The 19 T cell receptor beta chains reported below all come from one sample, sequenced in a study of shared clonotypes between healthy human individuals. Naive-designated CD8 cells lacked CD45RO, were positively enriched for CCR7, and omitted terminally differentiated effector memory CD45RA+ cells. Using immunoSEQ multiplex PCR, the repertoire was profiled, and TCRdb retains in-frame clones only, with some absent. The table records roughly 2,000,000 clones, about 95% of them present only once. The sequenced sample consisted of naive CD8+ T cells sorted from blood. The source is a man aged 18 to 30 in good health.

The CDR3 nucleotides read TGTGCCAGCAGTTTACTAGGGCAACGGGGGACCGGGGAGCTGTTTTTT. Its translation: CASSLLGQRGTGELFF. The chain joins TRBV27 to TRBJ2-2; TRBD2 might be the D (6 bases). Looked up from germline, CDR1 is MNHEY and CDR2 is SMNVEV (reference sequence). Trimming left V 2 bases short and J 5 bases short, with 15 bases between. CDR3 length equals 16 residues.

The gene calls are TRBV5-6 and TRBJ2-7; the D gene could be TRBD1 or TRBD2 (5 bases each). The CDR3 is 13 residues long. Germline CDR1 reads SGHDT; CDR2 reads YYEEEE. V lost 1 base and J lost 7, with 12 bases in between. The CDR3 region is CASSLYPGREQYF. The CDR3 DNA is TGTGCCAGCAGCTTGTATCCAGGGAGAGAGCAGTACTTC.

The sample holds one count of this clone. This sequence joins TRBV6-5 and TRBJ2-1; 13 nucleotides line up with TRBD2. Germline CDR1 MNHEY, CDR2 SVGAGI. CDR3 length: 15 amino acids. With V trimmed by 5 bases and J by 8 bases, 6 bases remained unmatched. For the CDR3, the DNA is TGTGCCAGCAGTAAACTAGCGGGAGGGTTGGATGAGCAGTTCTTC. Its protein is CASSKLAGGLDEQFF.

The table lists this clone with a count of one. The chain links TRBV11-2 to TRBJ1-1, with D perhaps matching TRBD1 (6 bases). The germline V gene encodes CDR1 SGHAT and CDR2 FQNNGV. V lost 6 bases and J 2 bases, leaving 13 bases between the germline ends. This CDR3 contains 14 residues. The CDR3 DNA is TGTGCCAGCAGTTGGACAGTCCTAAACACTGAAGCTTTCTTT. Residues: CASSWTVLNTEAFF.

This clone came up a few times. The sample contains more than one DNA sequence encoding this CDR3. The CDR3 loop is CASSLVGHQPQHF. CDR3 coding DNA: TGTGCCAGCAGTTTAGTTGGACATCAGCCCCAGCATTTT. This chain links TRBV27 with TRBJ1-5; D call uncertain. Trimming cost V 2 bases and J 5 bases, with 7 bases left between them. This CDR3 is built from 13 residues. Germline V gene lookup returns CDR1 MNHEY and CDR2 SMNVEV (reference sequence).

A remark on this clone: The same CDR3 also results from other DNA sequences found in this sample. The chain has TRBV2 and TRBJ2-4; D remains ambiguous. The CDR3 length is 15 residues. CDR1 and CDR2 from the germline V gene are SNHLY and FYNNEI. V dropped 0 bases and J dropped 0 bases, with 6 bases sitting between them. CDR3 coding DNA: TGTGCCAGCAGTGAAGCGGTGCTAGCCAAAAACATTCAGTACTTC. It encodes CASSEAVLAKNIQYF.

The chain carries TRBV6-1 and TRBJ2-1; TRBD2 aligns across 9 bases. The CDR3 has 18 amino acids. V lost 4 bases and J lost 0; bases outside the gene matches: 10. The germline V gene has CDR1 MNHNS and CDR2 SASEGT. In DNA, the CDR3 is TGTGCCAGCAGTGGACTAGCGGTTTTATACAGCTCCTACAATGAGCAGTTCTTC. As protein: CASSGLAVLYSSYNEQFF.

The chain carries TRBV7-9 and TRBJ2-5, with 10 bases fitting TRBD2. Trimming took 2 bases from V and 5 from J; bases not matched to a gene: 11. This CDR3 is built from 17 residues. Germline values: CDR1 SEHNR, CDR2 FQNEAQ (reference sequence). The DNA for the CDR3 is TGTGCCAGCAGCTTAAATCCCCCGCGGACTAGCGGCGAGACCCAGTACTTC. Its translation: CASSLNPPRTSGETQYF.

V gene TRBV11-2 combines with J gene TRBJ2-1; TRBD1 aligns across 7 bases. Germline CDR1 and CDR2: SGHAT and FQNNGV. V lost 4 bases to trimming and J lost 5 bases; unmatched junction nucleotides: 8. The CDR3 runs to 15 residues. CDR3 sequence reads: CASSYYGQDHNEQFF. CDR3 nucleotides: TGTGCCAGCAGCTACTATGGACAGGACCACAATGAGCAGTTCTTC.

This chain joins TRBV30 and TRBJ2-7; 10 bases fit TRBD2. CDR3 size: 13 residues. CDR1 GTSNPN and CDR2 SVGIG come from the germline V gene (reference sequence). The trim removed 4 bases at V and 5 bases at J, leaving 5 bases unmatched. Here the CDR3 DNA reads TGTGCCTGGAACAGCGGGGGGGCCAACGAGCAGTACTTC. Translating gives CAWNSGGANEQYF. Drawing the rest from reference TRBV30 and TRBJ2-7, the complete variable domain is SQTIHQWPATLVQPVGSPLSLECTVEGTSNPNLYWYRQAAGRGLQLLFYSVGIGQISSEVPQNLSASRPQDRQFILSSKKLLLSDSGFYLCAWNSGGANEQYFGPGTRLTVT.

CDR3: CASSQGASGRAPDTQYF. In DNA, the CDR3 is TGCGCCAGCAGCCAAGGGGCCAGCGGGAGGGCCCCAGATACGCAGTATTTT. V usage is TRBV4-3 and J usage is TRBJ2-3, with 10 positions matching TRBD2. Germline V lookup: CDR1 LGHNA, CDR2 YSLEER. The junction had 8 bases not matched to a gene; V was cut back by 1 base and J by 4 bases. This CDR3 has 17 residues.

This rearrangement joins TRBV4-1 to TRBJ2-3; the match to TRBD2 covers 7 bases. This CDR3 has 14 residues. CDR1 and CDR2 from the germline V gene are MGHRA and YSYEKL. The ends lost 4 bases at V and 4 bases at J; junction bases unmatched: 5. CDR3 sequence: CASSPSLAADTQYF. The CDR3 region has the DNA TGCGCCAGCAGCCCCTCGCTAGCGGCAGATACGCAGTATTTT.

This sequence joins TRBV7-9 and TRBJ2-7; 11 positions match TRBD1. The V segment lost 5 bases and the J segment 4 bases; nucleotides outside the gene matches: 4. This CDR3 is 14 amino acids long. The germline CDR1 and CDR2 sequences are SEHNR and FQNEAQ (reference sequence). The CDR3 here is CASSRRDRGYEQYF. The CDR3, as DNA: TGTGCCAGCAGCCGACGGGACAGGGGGTACGAGCAGTACTTC.

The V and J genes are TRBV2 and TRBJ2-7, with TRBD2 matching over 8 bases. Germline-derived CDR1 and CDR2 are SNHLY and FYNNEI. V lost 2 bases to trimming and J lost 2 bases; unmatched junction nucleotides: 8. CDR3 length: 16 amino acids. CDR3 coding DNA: TGTGCCAGCAGTGAACCCATTAGCGGGAACACCTACGAGCAGTACTTC. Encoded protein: CASSEPISGNTYEQYF.

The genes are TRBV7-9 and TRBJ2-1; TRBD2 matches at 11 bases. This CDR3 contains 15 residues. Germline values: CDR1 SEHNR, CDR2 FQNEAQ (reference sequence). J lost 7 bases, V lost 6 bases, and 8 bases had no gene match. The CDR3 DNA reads TGTGCCAGCAGTCATAGCGGGGGGGCCTTGAATGAGCAGTTCTTC. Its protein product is CASSHSGGALNEQFF. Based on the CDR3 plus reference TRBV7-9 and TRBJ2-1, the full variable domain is DTGVSQNPRHKITKRGQNVTFRCDPISEHNRLYWYRQTLGQGPEFLTYFQNEAQLEKSRLLSDRFSAERPKGSFSTLEIQRTEQGDSAMYLCASSHSGGALNEQFFGPGTRLTVL.

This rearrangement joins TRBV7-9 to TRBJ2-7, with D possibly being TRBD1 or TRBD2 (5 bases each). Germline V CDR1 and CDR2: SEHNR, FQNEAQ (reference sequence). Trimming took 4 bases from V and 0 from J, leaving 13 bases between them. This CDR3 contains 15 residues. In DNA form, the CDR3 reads TGTGCCAGCAGCTCCTCTTGGGGGAACTCCTACGAGCAGTACTTC. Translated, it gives CASSSSWGNSYEQYF.

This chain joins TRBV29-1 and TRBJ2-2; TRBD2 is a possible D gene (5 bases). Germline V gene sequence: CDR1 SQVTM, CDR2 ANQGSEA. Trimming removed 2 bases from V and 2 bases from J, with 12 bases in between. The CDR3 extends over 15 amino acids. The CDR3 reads CSVEPRGSNTGELFF. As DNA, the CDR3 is TGCAGCGTTGAACCCCGGGGATCCAACACCGGGGAGCTGTTTTTT.

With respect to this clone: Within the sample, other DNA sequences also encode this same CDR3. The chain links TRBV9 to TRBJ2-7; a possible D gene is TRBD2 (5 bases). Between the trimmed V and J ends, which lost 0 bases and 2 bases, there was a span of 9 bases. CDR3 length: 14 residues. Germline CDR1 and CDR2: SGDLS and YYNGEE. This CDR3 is CASSVGSGTYEQYF. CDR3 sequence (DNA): TGTGCCAGCAGCGTAGGAAGCGGAACCTACGAGCAGTACTTC.

Here the CDR3 reads CASSPQGLADYTGELFF. The DNA for the CDR3 is TGTGCCAGCAGCCCTCAGGGGCTAGCGGACTACACCGGGGAGCTGTTTTTT. This sequence joins TRBV5-6 and TRBJ2-2, with D possibly being TRBD2 (7 bases). The CDR3 length is 17 residues. The V end was cut by 4 bases, the J end by 3 bases, with 19 bases between. Per germline, CDR1 SGHDT and CDR2 YYEEEE.